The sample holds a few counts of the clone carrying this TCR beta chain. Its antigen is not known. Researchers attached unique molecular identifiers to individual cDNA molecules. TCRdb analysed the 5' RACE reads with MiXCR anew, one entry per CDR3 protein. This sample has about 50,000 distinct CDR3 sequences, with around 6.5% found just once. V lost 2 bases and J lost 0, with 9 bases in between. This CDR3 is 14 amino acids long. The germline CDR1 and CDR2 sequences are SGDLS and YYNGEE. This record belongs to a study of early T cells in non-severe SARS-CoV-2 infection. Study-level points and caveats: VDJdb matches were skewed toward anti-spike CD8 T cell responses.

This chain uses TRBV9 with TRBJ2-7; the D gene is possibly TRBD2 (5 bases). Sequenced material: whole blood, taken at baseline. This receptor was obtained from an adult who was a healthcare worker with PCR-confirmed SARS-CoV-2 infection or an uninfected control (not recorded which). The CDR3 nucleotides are TGTGCCAGCAGCGTTACGGGAAGCTCCTACGAGCAGTACTTC. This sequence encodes CASSVTGSSYEQYF.